This T cell receptor beta chain came from a study of shared clonotypes between healthy human individuals. Germline values: CDR1 WNHNN, CDR2 SYGVQD (reference sequence). The ends lost 2 bases at V and 3 bases at J; junction bases unmatched: 10. This CDR3 is 17 amino acids long. This table comes from immunoSEQ multiplex PCR, and its TCRdb copy is limited to in-frame clones, with some not included. Here the sample spans a few million clones, 85% to 95% being singletons. The receptor's source is a man aged 18 to 35 in good health. Some clones in this sample may be carry-over from other donors' samples. The chain carries TRBV10-1 and TRBJ2-7; 10 nucleotides match TRBD2. Sequencing was carried out using naive CD4+ T cells from PBMCs. Stated subset: CD45RA+ positively selected. The CDR3 sequence is CASSERLGLARRYEQYF. The DNA of the CDR3 is TGCGCCAGCAGTGAGAGGTTGGGACTAGCGAGACGCTACGAGCAGTACTTC.